This T cell receptor beta chain was obtained from a study of OX40 agonist ivuxolimab in advanced cancers. Study-level background: Ivuxolimab, which targeted the costimulatory receptor OX40 (CD134), was an agonistic, fully human IgG2 monoclonal antibody. Intravenous ivuxolimab was administered to patients every 2 weeks at six dose levels: 0.01, 0.1, 0.3, 1.5, 3 and 10 mg/kg. Among the 50 to 55 dose-escalation patients, some 19 had hepatocellular carcinoma, about 15 melanoma, 9 renal cell carcinoma and 9 head and neck cancer. A male proportion of roughly 85% and a mean age of about 60 years, ranging from about 23 to 79, were recorded for the dose-escalation cohort. Patients were allowed to have had prior anti-PD-1, anti-PD-L1 or anti-CTLA-4 therapy, and around two fifths of the dose-escalation patients had been treated with checkpoint inhibitors. Partial responses were achieved by three dose-escalation patients, of whom one had hepatocellular carcinoma and two had cutaneous melanoma. The point of sequencing TCRbeta in the periphery was to test whether ivuxolimab changed TCR sequence diversity and drove clonal T-cell expansion. The paper covers the monotherapy dose-escalation part of the phase I ivuxolimab trial, which included N = 52 patients.

Patients with autoimmune disease history or receiving systemic immunosuppression were excluded from the trial. Peripheral blood for TCR sequencing was collected from all dose cohorts at baseline, on cycle 4 day 1, and on cycle 7 day 1. Samples were obtained from an open-label, multicenter, first-in-human phase I dose-escalation trial of ivuxolimab. Adults with locally advanced or metastatic melanoma, renal cell carcinoma, hepatocellular carcinoma or head and neck squamous cell carcinoma were enrolled in the trial. CD4+ and CD8+ T cells were sorted separately from peripheral blood before TCR sequencing. This clone has only a few counts. Its target antigen remains unknown. No base qualities exist here, and no much larger clone lies one base off it. Results and caveats for the whole study, not just this receptor: At doses of 0.1 to 3.0 mg/kg, clonal expansion of both CD4+ and CD8+ T cells in blood was seen between baseline and week 6. In the 0.1-3.0 mg/kg groups, partial responders had among the lowest normalized peripheral clonal expansion, particularly in CD8+ T cells. Low levels of normalized T-cell clonal expansion were also seen in some nonresponding patients. After ivuxolimab, more expanded clones were found on average in CD8+ T cells than in CD4+ T cells. Antigen specificity was not determined for the clonally expanded peripheral T cells.

To sequence the TCRbeta CDR3 region, genomic DNA was isolated from the sorted cells. The immunoSEQ Assay was used to sequence the TCRbeta CDR3 regions. The clones in this table, taken by TCRdb from immuneACCESS, are in-frame only. Not every clone is retained; where verified, under half of the shortfall comes from an unresolved V gene, and the cause of the rest is unknown. In all, the sample holds about 70,000 clones, and around 88% of those were seen once. Around 2.7% of the sample belongs to the ten largest clones. Spanning cysteine to phenylalanine, the CDR3 consists of 14 amino acids. Just CDR3 DNA is preserved here, 42 bases in frame from base 1. CDR1 and CDR2, looked up from the germline V gene, are WSHSY and SAAADI. Relative to germline, V is 4 bases shorter and J is 5 bases shorter, with 12 bases between their ends.

Recombination joined TRBV10-2 with TRBJ2-1; TRBD2 is perhaps the D gene, given 6 matching bases. This clonotype originated in an adult with an advanced solid tumor such as melanoma, head and neck, liver or kidney cancer. The sequencing used CD4+ or CD8+ T cells sorted from blood, collected in a trial of the OX40 agonist ivuxolimab. The nucleotides are TGCGCCAGCAGTGGTGGGGGGACCCACAATGAGCAGTTCTTC. Its protein is CASSGGGTHNEQFF.